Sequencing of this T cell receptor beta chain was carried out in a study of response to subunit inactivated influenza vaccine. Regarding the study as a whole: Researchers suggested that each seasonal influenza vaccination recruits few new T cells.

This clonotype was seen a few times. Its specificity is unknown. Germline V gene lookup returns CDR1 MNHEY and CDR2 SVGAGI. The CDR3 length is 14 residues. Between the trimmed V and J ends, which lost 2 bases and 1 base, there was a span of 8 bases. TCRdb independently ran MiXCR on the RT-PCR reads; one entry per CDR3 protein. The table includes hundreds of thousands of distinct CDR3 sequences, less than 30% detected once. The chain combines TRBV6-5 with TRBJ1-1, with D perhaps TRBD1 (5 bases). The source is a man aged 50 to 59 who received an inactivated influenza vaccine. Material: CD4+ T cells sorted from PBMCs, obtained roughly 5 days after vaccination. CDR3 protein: CASSYRGSNTEAFF. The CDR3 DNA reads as TGTGCCAGCAGTTACAGGGGATCGAACACTGAAGCTTTCTTT.